This TCR beta chain was captured by sequencing in a study of blood T cell repertoires in COVID-19. Study information: PBMCs, B-cell-depleted T cells, or T cells were the source of the cDNA or gDNA that made up the material.

Produced via immunoSEQ multiplex PCR; TCRdb's table is partial and in-frame only. This sample has some 270,000 clones, with over 80% found just once. Ages ranged from about 18 to 89 years, with residence in more than 20 US areas. Categorization into cohorts depended on clinical history that participants reported. Exposed participants encountered a COVID-19 case during the 2 weeks preceding study entry. The germline CDR1 and CDR2 sequences are SGHTA and FQGNSA. Trimming left V 3 bases short and J 5 bases short, with 8 bases between. The CDR3 spans 13 residues. This chain uses TRBV7-2 with TRBJ2-1; no clear D gene. The TCR sequence derives from a woman in her thirties or forties who had been exposed to COVID-19. The material sequenced was PBMCs or T cells enriched from blood (not recorded which). CDR3: CASSFGPNNEQFF. In DNA form, the CDR3 reads TGTGCCAGCAGCTTTGGGCCGAACAATGAGCAGTTCTTC. Full variable domain (remainder filled in from reference TRBV7-2 and TRBJ2-1): GAGVSQSPSNKVTEKGKDVELRCDPISGHTALYWYRQSLGQGLEFLIYFQGNSAPDKSGLPSDRFSAERTGGSVSTLTIQRTQQEDSAVYLCASSFGPNNEQFFGPGTRLTVL.